The clone carrying this T cell receptor beta chain showed up just a few times. Antigen: not known. TCRdb's copy holds only in-frame clones and misses some; the assay was immunoSEQ multiplex PCR. The sample lists roughly 350,000 clones, about 88% occurring once. Sample treatment: 19 received Ad26.COV2.S at low or high dose, single or two shots; roughly five received placebo; per-sample allocation not given. The samples were gathered on day 63 after the first injection of vaccine or placebo. Donation came from an adult in Boston who was aged 18-55 years. The entry originates in a study of Ad26.COV2.S vaccination and SARS-CoV-2 variants. About the study: Each vaccinee took Ad26.COV2.S intramuscularly, once or twice 56 days apart.

The CDR3 sequence is 11 residues long. The V end was cut by 1 base, the J end by 5 bases, with 2 bases between. The germline gives CDR1 MNHEY, CDR2 SMNVEV (reference sequence). Study-level points and caveats: Analyses of TCR breadth and depth may have underestimated total T cell responses. Vaccine recipients posted higher spike-specific TCR breadth than their placebo counterparts.

This chain links TRBV27 with TRBJ2-5; D gene unclear. The sequencing used peripheral blood, collected in a trial of Ad26.COV2.S vaccine versus placebo. The receptor comes from a person aged 18 to 59 who received the Ad26.COV2.S COVID-19 vaccine or a placebo. CDR3 coding DNA: TGTGCCAGCAGTTTATGGGAGACCCAGTACTTC. Its protein is CASSLWETQYF.